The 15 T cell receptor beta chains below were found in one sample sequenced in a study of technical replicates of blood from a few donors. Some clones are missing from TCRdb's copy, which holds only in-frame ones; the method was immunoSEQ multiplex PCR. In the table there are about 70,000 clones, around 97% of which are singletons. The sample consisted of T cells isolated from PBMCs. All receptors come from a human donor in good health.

CDR3 protein: CASSEPSGGLDDTQYF. Written as DNA, the CDR3 is TGTGCCAGCAGCGAGCCTAGCGGGGGGCTAGACGATACGCAGTATTTT. The chain uses TRBV7-3 and TRBJ2-3, with 11 nucleotides matching TRBD2. After removal of 5 bases from V and 6 bases from J, the junction contained 10 bases not matched to a gene. Germline lookup yields CDR1 SGHTA and CDR2 FQGTGA. CDR3 length: 16 residues.

The CDR3 here is CASGERGFYNEQFF. The CDR3 coding sequence is TGCGCCAGCGGCGAGCGGGGCTTCTACAATGAGCAGTTCTTC. This chain connects TRBV10-2 to TRBJ2-1, with 7 bases identical to TRBD2. This CDR3 comprises 14 residues. Germline trimming cut 8 bases from V and 3 bases from J; bases unmatched to any gene: 7. Germline loops: CDR1 WSHSY, CDR2 SAAADI.

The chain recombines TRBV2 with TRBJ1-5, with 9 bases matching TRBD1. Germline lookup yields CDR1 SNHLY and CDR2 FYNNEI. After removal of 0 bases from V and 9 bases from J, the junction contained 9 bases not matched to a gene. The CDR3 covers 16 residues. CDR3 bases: TGTGCCAGCAGTGAAGCGGTACAGGGGGCCGGCCGGCCCCAGCATTTT. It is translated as CASSEAVQGAGRPQHF.

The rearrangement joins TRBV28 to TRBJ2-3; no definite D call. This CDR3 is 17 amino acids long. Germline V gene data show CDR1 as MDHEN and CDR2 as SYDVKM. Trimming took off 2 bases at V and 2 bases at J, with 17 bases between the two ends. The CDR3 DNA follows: TGTGCCAGCAGTTTACTGGGTAATAGCCCCTACACAGATACGCAGTATTTT. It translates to CASSLLGNSPYTDTQYF.

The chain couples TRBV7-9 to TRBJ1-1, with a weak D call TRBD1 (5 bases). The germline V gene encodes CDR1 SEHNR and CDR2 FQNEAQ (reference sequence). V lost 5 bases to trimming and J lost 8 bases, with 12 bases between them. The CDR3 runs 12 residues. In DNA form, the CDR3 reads TGTGCCAGCAGCCAGTCACAGGCCGAAGCTTTCTTT. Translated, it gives CASSQSQAEAFF.

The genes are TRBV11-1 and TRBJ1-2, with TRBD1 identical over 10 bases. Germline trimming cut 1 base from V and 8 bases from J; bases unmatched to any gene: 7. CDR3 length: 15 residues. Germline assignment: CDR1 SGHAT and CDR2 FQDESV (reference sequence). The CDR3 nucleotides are TGTGCCAGCAGCTTAGGAGCGGACAGGGGGACCGGCTACACCTTC. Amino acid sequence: CASSLGADRGTGYTF. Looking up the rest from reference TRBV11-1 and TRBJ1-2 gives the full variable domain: EAEVAQSPRYKITEKSQAVAFWCDPISGHATLYWYRQILGQGPELLVQFQDESVVDDSQLPKDRFSAERLKGVDSTLKIQPAELGDSAMYLCASSLGADRGTGYTFGSGTRLTVV.

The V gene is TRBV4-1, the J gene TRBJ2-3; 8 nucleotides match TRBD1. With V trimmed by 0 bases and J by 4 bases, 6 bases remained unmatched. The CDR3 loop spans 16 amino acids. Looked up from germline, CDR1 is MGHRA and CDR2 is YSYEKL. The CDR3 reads CASSQERQGSPDTQYF. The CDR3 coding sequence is TGCGCCAGCAGCCAAGAACGACAGGGGTCCCCAGATACGCAGTATTTT.

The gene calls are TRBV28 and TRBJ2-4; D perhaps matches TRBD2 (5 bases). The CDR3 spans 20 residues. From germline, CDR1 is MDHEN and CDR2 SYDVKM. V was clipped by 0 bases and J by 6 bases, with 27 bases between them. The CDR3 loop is CASSLWRARENRHLANIQYF. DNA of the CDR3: TGTGCCAGCAGTTTATGGCGGGCGCGAGAGAACCGCCATCTTGCAAACATTCAGTACTTC.

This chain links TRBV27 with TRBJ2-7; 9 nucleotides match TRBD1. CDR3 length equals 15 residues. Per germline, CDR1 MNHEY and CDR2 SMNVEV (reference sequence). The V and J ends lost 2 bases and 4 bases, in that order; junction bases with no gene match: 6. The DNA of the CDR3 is TGTGCCAGCAGTTTAGCCGGGACAGGGTCGTACGAGCAGTACTTC. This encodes CASSLAGTGSYEQYF.

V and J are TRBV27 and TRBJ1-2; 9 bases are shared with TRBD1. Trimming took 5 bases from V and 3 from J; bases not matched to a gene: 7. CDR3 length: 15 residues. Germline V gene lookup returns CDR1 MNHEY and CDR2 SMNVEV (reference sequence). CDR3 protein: CASSLQGASYYGYTF. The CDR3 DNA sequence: TGTGCCAGCAGTCTACAGGGGGCAAGTTACTATGGCTACACCTTC.

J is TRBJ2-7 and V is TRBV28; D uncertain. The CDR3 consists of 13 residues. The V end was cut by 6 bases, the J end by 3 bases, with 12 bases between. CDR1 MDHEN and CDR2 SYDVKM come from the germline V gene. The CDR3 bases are TGTGCCAGCAGCCGCCCCTTAGACTACGAGCAGTACTTC. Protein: CASSRPLDYEQYF. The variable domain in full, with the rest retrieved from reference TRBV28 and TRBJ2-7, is DVKVTQSSRYLVKRTGEKVFLECVQDMDHENMFWYRQDPGLGLRLIYFSYDVKMKEKGDIPEGYSVSREKKERFSLILESASTNQTSMYLCASSRPLDYEQYFGPGTRLTVT.

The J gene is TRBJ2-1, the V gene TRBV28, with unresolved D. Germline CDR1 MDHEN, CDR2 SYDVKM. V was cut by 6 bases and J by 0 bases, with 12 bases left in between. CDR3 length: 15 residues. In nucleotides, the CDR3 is TGTGCCAGCAGCCTCCTATCGAGCTCCTACAATGAGCAGTTCTTC. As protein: CASSLLSSSYNEQFF.

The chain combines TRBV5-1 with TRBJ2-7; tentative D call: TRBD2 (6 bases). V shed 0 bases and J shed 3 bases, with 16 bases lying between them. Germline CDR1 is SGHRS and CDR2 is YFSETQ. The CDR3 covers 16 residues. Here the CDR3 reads CASSLAPSGGDYEQYF. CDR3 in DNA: TGCGCCAGCAGCTTGGCCCCCAGCGGAGGGGACTACGAGCAGTACTTC.

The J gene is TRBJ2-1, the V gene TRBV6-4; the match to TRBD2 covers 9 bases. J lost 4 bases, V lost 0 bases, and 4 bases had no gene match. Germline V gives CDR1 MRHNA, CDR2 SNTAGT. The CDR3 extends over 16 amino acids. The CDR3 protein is CASSDSRGGLYNEQFF. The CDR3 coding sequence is TGTGCCAGCAGTGACTCGCGGGGGGGATTATACAATGAGCAGTTCTTC.

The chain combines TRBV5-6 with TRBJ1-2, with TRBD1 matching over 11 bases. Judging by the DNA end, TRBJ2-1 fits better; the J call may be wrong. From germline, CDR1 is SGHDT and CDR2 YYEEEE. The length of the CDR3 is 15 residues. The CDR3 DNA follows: TGTGCCAGCAGCTTGAGAGGGACAGGGGGACTCTGGCAGTTCTTC. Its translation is CASSLRGTGGLWQFF.